One and the same sample provided the 18 T cell receptor beta chains below, sequenced in a study of T-cell memory formation after mild COVID-19. TCRdb fed the 5' RACE reads into MiXCR, producing one record per CDR3 protein. This repertoire shows roughly 550,000 distinct CDR3 sequences, around 21% found once; its top ten account for 12%. The sequencing input was PBMCs or a T cell subset sorted from them (not recorded which). These receptors were collected from an adult woman who had mild COVID-19 (a few samples of this study predate the infection). Cell type and time point are not known.

This clonotype was observed a handful of times. J is TRBJ2-5 and V is TRBV5-1, with D tentatively TRBD1 (6 bases). The CDR3 extends over 14 amino acids. Trimming pared 4 bases from V and 1 base from J, leaving 11 bases between. Germline V gene lookup returns CDR1 SGHRS and CDR2 YFSETQ. The CDR3 nucleotides are TGCGCCAGCAGCCTGCAGGGGATCCAAGAGACCCAGTACTTC. Its translation is CASSLQGIQETQYF.

This clonotype was found a few times. The V call is TRBV9, the J call TRBJ2-1, with 10 bases identical to TRBD2. Germline trimming cut 5 bases from V and 8 bases from J; bases unmatched to any gene: 10. The CDR3 spans 15 residues. Germline V gives CDR1 SGDLS, CDR2 YYNGEE. The CDR3 reads CASSASGGAVDEQFF. The CDR3, as DNA: TGTGCCAGCAGTGCGAGCGGGGGGGCCGTTGATGAGCAGTTCTTC.

In this sample, this clonotype turned up a few times. This chain uses TRBV7-2 with TRBJ1-6; D might be TRBD1 (5 bases). Germline V gives CDR1 SGHTA, CDR2 FQGNSA. Trimming took 5 bases from V and 14 from J, leaving 19 bases between them. CDR3 length: 14 amino acids. CDR3 nucleotide sequence: TGTGCCAGCAGCCGTGAAGGCTCCTGGGGCACCCTCCACTTT. It codes for CASSREGSWGTLHF.

This clonotype occurred a few times. V is TRBV7-6 and J is TRBJ1-1; D may be TRBD1 (6 bases). The CDR3 runs to 15 residues. Per germline, CDR1 SGHVS and CDR2 FNYEAQ. The V end lost 1 base, the J end lost 5 bases, and 14 bases lay between the germline ends. In DNA, the CDR3 is TGTGCCAGCAGCTTAGTAATAGGGGGAGGGACTGAAGCTTTCTTT. Encoded protein: CASSLVIGGGTEAFF.

The genes are TRBV3-1 and TRBJ2-2; D may be TRBD1 (6 bases). There are 15 residues in the CDR3. CDR1 and CDR2 (germline): LGHDT, YNNKEL (reference sequence). Trimming took off 4 bases at V and 4 bases at J, with 13 bases between the two ends. The CDR3 here is CASSLGQRSTGELFF. The CDR3, as DNA: TGTGCCAGCAGCCTTGGACAGAGATCCACCGGGGAGCTGTTTTTT.

This clonotype has just a few counts. V usage is TRBV4-1 and J usage is TRBJ1-4, with TRBD1 as a possible D gene (6 bases). The length of the CDR3 is 16 residues. V was cut by 4 bases and J by 7 bases, with 19 bases left in between. Germline V lookup: CDR1 MGHRA, CDR2 YSYEKL. The CDR3 DNA follows: TGCGCCAGCAGCCCCCAACTTGGACAGTCTGTTGAAAAACTGTTTTTT. Translation gives CASSPQLGQSVEKLFF.

This clonotype has a handful of counts. V usage is TRBV7-9 and J usage is TRBJ2-5, with TRBD2 matching 7 bases. V lost 1 base to trimming and J lost 9 bases; unmatched junction nucleotides: 8. This CDR3 has 14 amino acids. Per the germline V gene, CDR1 is SEHNR and CDR2 is FQNEAQ (reference sequence). DNA of the CDR3: TGTGCCAGCAGCTTAGATGGCGGGGCGGGGGCCCAGTACTTC. It is translated as CASSLDGGAGAQYF.

The chain carries TRBV7-9 and TRBJ1-3; no reliable D call. CDR1 and CDR2 from the germline V gene are SEHNR and FQNEAQ (reference sequence). Trimming removed 6 bases from V and 2 bases from J, with 14 bases in between. The CDR3 extends over 15 amino acids. The CDR3 loop reads CASSPDEGAGNTIYF. CDR3 in DNA: TGTGCCAGCAGTCCAGATGAGGGAGCTGGAAACACCATATATTTT.

The rearrangement links TRBV5-1 to TRBJ2-3, with D unresolved. With 4 bases removed from V and 2 bases from J, the gap between germline ends came to 20 bases. Germline V lookup: CDR1 SGHRS, CDR2 YFSETQ. The CDR3 spans 17 residues. This CDR3 is CASSLSLGAGNTDTQYF. The CDR3 coding sequence is TGCGCCAGCAGCCTCAGCCTCGGAGCCGGTAACACAGATACGCAGTATTTT. The full variable domain, its missing parts supplied by reference TRBV5-1 and TRBJ2-3, is KAGVTQTPRYLIKTRGQQVTLSCSPISGHRSVSWYQQTPGQGLQFLFEYFSETQRNKGNFPGRFSGRQFSNSRSEMNVSTLELGDSALYLCASSLSLGAGNTDTQYFGPGTRLTVL.

This clonotype was observed a few times. This chain joins TRBV18 and TRBJ2-1; 8 positions agree with TRBD2. The junction had 12 bases not matched to a gene; V was cut back by 3 bases and J by 14 bases. The CDR3 length is 14 residues. Germline V CDR1 and CDR2: KGHSH, LQKENI. CDR3 amino acids: CASSPEGIGGVKFF. The CDR3 coding sequence is TGTGCCAGCTCACCCGAAGGCATCGGGGGGGTAAAGTTCTTC. The variable domain in full, with the rest retrieved from reference TRBV18 and TRBJ2-1, is NAGVMQNPRHLVRRRGQEARLRCSPMKGHSHVYWYRQLPEEGLKFMVYLQKENIIDESGMPKERFSAEFPKEGPSILRIQQVVRGDSAAYFCASSPEGIGGVKFFGPGTRLTVL.

This clonotype has a handful of counts. J is TRBJ2-2 and V is TRBV5-1; D call uncertain. Trimming removed 6 bases from V and 3 bases from J, with 9 bases in between. CDR3 length: 13 amino acids. CDR1 and CDR2 (germline): SGHRS, YFSETQ. The CDR3 sequence: CASTTLDTGELFF. The CDR3 region has the DNA TGCGCCAGCACCACGTTAGACACCGGGGAGCTGTTTTTT.

This sequence joins TRBV6-2 or TRBV6-3 and TRBJ2-1; D gene ambiguous. Germline lookup yields CDR1 MNHEY and CDR2 SVGEGT. CDR3 length equals 12 residues. V lost 1 base to trimming and J lost 6 bases, with 4 bases between them. The CDR3 DNA follows: TGTGCCAGCAGTTACTGGTCCAATGAGCAGTTCTTC. This gives the protein CASSYWSNEQFF.

The V call is TRBV25-1, the J call TRBJ2-7; 7 bases align to TRBD1. The CDR3 runs to 13 residues. Germline-derived CDR1 and CDR2 are MGHDK and SYGVNS. Trimming at V came to 7 bases and at J to 7 bases, leaving 10 bases not matched to a gene. The CDR3 DNA reads as TGTGCCAGCACGGGACAGTGGTTCCGAGAGCAGTACTTC. Residues: CASTGQWFREQYF.

The chain links TRBV7-6 to TRBJ2-7; 9 bases agree with TRBD1. This CDR3 region has 19 residues. The V segment lost 2 bases and the J segment 5 bases; nucleotides outside the gene matches: 19. The V gene's germline CDR1 is SGHVS and CDR2 FNYEAQ. In nucleotides, the CDR3 is TGTGCCAGCAGCTTATGGGGATGGGGCATCGGACAGGGGCAAAACGAGCAGTACTTC. This encodes CASSLWGWGIGQGQNEQYF.

This clonotype has just a few counts. The gene calls are TRBV6-5 and TRBJ2-7; 7 bases map to TRBD2. CDR1 MNHEY and CDR2 SVGAGI come from the germline V gene. The CDR3 loop spans 17 amino acids. V lost 6 bases and J lost 0; bases outside the gene matches: 14. CDR3 bases: TGTGCCAGCAGCAGCGGGGTCTGGGGGGACCACTCCTACGAGCAGTACTTC. Its translation is CASSSGVWGDHSYEQYF.

This clonotype appeared a few times. The chain recombines TRBV3-1 with TRBJ1-2, with D possibly matching TRBD1 (5 bases). This CDR3 is 14 amino acids long. Germline CDR1 LGHDT, CDR2 YNNKEL (reference sequence). V lost 4 bases and J lost 5, with 14 bases in between. The CDR3 region is CASSPAIGEYGYTF. The CDR3 DNA is TGTGCCAGCAGCCCCGCGATAGGGGAGTATGGCTACACCTTC.

This clonotype has just a few counts. The chain joins TRBV5-1 to TRBJ2-1; either TRBD1 or TRBD2 may supply D (5 bases each). The germline V gene has CDR1 SGHRS and CDR2 YFSETQ. This CDR3 has 14 residues. Trimming took off 4 bases at V and 7 bases at J, with 15 bases between the two ends. The CDR3 DNA is TGCGCCAGCAGCCAACTAGGGACGGAGAATGAGCAGTTCTTC. This codes for CASSQLGTENEQFF.

The chain employs TRBV10-3 and TRBJ2-1; D not resolved. Germline CDR1 reads ENHRY; CDR2 reads SYGVKD. V lost 0 bases and J lost 5, with 8 bases in between. CDR3 length equals 14 residues. CDR3 coding DNA: TGTGCCATCAGTGAGTCGAGCTGGAACAATGAGCAGTTCTTC. It specifies CAISESSWNNEQFF.